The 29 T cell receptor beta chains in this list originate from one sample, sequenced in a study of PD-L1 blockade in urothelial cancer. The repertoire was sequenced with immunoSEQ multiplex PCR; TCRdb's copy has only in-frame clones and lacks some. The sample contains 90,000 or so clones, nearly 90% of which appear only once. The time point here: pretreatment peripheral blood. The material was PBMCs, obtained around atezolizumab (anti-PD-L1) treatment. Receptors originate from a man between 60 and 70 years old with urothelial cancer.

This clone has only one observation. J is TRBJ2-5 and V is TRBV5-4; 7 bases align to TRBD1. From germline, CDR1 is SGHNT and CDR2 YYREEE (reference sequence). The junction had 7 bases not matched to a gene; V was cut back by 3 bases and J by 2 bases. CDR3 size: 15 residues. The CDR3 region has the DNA TGTGCCAGCAGCTCCAAGACAGGGTATCAAGAGACCCAGTACTTC. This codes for CASSSKTGYQETQYF.

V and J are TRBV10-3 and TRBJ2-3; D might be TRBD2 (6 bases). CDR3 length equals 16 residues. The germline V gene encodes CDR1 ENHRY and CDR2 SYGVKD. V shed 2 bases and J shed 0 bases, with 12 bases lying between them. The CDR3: CAISEGWGESTDTQYF. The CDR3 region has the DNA TGTGCCATCAGTGAGGGGTGGGGGGAAAGCACAGATACGCAGTATTTT.

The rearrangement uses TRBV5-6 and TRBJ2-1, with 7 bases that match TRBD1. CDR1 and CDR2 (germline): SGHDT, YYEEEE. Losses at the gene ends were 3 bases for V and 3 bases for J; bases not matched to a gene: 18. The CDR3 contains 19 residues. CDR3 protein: CASSSKLWDSSLVYNEQFF. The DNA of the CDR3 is TGTGCCAGCAGCTCCAAGCTGTGGGACAGCTCCCTCGTCTACAATGAGCAGTTCTTC.

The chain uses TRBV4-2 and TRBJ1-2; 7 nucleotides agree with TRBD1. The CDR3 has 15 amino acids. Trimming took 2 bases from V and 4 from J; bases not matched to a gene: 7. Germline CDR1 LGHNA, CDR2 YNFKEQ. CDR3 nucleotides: TGTGCCAGCAGCCAACGAGACAGGGAGACCTATGGCTACACCTTC. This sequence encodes CASSQRDRETYGYTF.

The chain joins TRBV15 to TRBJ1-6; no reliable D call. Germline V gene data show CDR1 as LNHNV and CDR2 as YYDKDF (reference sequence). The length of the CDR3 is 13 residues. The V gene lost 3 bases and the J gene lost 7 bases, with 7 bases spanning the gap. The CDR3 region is CATSSTRNSPLHF. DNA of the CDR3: TGTGCCACCAGCAGTACAAGAAATTCACCCCTCCACTTT. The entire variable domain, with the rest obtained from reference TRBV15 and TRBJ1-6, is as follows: DAMVIQNPRYQVTQFGKPVTLSCSQTLNHNVMYWYQQKSSQAPKLLFHYYDKDFNNEADTPDNFQSRRPNTSFCFLDIRSPGLGDTAMYLCATSSTRNSPLHFGNGTRLTVT.

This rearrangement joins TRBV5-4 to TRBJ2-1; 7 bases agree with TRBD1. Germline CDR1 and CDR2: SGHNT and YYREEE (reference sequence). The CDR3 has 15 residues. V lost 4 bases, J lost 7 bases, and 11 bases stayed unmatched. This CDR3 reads CASSRRQGLENEQFF. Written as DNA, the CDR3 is TGTGCCAGCAGCCGCAGACAGGGATTGGAAAATGAGCAGTTCTTC.

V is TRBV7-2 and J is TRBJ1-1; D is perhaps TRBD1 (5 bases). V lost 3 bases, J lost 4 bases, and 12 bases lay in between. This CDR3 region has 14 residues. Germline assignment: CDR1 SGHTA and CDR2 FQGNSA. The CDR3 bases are TGTGCCAGCAGCTTCCCTCAGGGAGGCACTGAAGCTTTCTTT. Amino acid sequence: CASSFPQGGTEAFF.

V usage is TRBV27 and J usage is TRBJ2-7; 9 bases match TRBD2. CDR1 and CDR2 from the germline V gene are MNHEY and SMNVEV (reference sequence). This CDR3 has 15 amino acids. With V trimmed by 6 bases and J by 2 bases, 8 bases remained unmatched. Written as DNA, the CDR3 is TGTGCCAGCAGGAGTTACAGACTAGCGGCCTACGAGCAGTACTTC. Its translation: CASRSYRLAAYEQYF.

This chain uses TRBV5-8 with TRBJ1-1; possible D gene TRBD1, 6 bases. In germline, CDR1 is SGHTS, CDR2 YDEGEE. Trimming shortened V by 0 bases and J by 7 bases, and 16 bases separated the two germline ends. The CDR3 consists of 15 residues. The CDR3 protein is CASSLGVRGTGEAFF. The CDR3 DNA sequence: TGTGCCAGCAGCTTGGGGGTCAGGGGCACGGGTGAAGCTTTCTTT.

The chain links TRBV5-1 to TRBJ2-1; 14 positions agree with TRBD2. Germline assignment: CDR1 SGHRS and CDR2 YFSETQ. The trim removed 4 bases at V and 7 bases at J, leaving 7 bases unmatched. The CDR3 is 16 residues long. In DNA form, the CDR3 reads TGCGCCAGCAGCGGCGGACTAGCGGGGGGCGCTAATGAGCAGTTCTTC. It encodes CASSGGLAGGANEQFF.

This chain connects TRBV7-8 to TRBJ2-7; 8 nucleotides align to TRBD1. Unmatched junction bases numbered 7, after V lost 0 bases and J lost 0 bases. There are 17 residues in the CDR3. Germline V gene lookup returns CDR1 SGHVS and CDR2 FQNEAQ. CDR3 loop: CASSLASGTGDSYEQYF. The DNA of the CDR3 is TGTGCCAGCAGCTTAGCATCCGGGACAGGAGACTCCTACGAGCAGTACTTC. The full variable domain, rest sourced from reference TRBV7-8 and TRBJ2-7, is GAGVSQSPRYKVAKRGQDVALRCDPISGHVSLFWYQQALGQGPEFLTYFQNEAQLDKSGLPSDRFFAERPEGSVSTLKIQRTQQEDSAVYLCASSLASGTGDSYEQYFGPGTRLTVT.

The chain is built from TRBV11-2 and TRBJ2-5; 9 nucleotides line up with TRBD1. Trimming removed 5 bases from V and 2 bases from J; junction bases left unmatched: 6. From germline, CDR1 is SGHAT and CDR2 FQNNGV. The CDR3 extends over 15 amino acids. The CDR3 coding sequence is TGTGCCAGCAGCCGGTACGGGACAGGGCAAGAGACCCAGTACTTC. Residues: CASSRYGTGQETQYF.

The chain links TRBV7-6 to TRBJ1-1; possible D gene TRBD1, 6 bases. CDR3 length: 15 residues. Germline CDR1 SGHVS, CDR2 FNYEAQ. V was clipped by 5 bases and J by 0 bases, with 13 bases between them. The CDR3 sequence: CASSLGGVMNTEAFF. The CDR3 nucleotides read TGTGCCAGCAGCCTAGGGGGGGTCATGAACACTGAAGCTTTCTTT.

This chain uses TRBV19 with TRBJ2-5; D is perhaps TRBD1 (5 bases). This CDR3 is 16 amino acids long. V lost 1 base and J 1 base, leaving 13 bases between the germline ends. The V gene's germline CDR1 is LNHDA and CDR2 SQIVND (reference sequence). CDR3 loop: CASSIAPHRTQETQYF. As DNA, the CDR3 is TGTGCCAGTAGTATAGCCCCCCACAGGACCCAAGAGACCCAGTACTTC.

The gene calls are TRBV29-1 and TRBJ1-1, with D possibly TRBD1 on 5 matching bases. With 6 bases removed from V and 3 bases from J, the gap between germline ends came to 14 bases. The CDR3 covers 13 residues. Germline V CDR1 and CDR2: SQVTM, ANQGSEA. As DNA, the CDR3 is TGCAGCGTGGCGGGGGGTTGGGACACTGAAGCTTTCTTT. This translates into CSVAGGWDTEAFF.

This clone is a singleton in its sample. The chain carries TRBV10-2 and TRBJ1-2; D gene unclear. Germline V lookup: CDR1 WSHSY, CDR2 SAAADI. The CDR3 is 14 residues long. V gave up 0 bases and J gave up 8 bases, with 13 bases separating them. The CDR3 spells CASSESERWWGYTF. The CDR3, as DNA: TGCGCCAGCAGTGAGTCAGAGAGGTGGTGGGGCTACACCTTC.

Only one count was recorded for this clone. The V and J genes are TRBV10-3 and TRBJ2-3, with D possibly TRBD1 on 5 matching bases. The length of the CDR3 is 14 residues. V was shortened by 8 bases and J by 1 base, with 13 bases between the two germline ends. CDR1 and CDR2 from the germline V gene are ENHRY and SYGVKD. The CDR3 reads CAIRRQPGTDTQYF. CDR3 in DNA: TGTGCCATCCGGCGACAGCCTGGCACAGATACGCAGTATTTT.

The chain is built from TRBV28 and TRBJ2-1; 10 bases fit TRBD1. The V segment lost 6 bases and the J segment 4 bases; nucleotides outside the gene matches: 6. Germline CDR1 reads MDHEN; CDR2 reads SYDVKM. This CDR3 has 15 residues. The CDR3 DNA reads TGTGCCAGCAGACCTACGGGACAGGGGTACAATGAGCAGTTCTTC. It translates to CASRPTGQGYNEQFF.

CDR3: CASSVGGQPPFF. CDR3 DNA sequence: TGTGCCAGCAGCGTAGGGGGACAGCCGCCGTTTTTT. The chain employs TRBV9 and TRBJ2-2; 7 bases match TRBD1. With V trimmed by 0 bases and J by 16 bases, 6 bases remained unmatched. CDR1 is SGDLS and CDR2 is YYNGEE in the germline V gene. The CDR3 loop spans 12 amino acids. The variable domain in full, with the rest retrieved from reference TRBV9 and TRBJ2-2, is DSGVTQTPKHLITATGQRVTLRCSPRSGDLSVYWYQQSLDQGLQFLIQYYNGEERAKGNILERFSAQQFPDLHSELNLSSLELGDSALYFCASSVGGQPPFFGEGSRLTVL.

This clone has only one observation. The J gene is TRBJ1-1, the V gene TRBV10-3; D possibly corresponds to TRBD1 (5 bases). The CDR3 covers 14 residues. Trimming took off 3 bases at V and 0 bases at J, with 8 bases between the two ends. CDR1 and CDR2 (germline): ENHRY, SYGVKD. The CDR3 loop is CAISDRGMNTEAFF. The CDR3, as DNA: TGTGCCATCAGTGATCGGGGGATGAACACTGAAGCTTTCTTT.

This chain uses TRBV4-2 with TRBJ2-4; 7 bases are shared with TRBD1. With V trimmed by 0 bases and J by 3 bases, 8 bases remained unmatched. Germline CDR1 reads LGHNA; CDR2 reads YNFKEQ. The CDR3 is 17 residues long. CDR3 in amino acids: CASSQDYKGARKNIQYF. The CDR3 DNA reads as TGTGCCAGCAGCCAAGATTATAAGGGGGCACGCAAAAACATTCAGTACTTC.

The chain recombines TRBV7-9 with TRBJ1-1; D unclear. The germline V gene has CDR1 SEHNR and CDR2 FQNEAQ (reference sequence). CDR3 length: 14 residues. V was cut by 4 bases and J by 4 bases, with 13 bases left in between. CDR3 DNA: TGTGCCAGCAGCTCTCCATTGAGGGTCACTGAAGCTTTCTTT. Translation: CASSSPLRVTEAFF.

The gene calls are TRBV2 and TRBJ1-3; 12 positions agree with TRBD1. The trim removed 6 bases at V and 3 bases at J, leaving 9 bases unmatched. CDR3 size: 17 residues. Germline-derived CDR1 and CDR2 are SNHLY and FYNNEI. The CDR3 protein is CASSAKGQGAFGNTIYF. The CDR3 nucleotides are TGTGCCAGCAGCGCAAAGGGACAGGGGGCCTTTGGAAACACCATATATTTT.

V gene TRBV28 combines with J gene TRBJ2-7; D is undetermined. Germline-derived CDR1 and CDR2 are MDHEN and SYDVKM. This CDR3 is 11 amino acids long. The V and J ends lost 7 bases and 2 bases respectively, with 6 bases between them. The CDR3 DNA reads TGTGCCAGCACCTTAGCCTACGAGCAGTACTTC. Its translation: CASTLAYEQYF.

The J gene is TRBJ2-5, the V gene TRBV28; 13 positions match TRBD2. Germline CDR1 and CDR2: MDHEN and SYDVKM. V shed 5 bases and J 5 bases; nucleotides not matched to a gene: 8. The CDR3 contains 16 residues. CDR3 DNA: TGTGCCAGCAGTACTGAACTAGCGGGAGGGGGGGAGACCCAGTACTTC. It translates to CASSTELAGGGETQYF.

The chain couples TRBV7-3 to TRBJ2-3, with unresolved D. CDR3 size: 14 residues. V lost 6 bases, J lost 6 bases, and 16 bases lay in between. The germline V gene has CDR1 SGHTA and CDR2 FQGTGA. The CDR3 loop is CASRKTLYPDTQYF. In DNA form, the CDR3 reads TGTGCCAGCAGGAAAACATTATACCCGGATACGCAGTATTTT.

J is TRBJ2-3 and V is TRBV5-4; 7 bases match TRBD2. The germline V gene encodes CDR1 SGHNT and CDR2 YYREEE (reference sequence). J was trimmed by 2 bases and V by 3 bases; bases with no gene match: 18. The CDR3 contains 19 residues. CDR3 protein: CASSSSTLETSRLTDTQYF. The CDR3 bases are TGTGCCAGCAGCTCTTCTACCTTAGAGACTAGCAGACTCACAGATACGCAGTATTTT.

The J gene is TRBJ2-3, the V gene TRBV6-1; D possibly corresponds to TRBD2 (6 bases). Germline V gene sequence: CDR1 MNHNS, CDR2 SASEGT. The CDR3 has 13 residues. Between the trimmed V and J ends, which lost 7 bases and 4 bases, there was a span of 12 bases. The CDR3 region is CASKEGIADTQYF. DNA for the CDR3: TGTGCCAGCAAGGAGGGGATAGCAGATACGCAGTATTTT.

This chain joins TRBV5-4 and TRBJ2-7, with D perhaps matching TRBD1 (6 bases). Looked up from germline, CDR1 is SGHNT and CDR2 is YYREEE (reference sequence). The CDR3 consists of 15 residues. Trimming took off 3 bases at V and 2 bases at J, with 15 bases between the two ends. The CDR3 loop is CASSSGTPYTYEQYF. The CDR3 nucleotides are TGTGCCAGCAGCTCCGGGACACCTTACACCTACGAGCAGTACTTC.